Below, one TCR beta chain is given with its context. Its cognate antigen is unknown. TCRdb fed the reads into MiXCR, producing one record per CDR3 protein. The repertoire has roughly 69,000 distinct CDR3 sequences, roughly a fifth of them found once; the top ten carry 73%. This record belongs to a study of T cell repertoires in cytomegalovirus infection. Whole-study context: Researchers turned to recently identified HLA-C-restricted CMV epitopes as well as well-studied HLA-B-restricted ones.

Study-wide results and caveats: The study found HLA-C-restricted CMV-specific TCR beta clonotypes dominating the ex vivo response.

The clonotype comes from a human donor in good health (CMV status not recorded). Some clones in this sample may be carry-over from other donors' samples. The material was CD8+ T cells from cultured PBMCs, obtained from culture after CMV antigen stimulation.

The CDR3 nucleotides are TGTGCCAGCAGCTTAACTTCCACCGGGGAGCTGTTTTTT. It yields the protein CASSLTSTGELFF. This sequence joins TRBV7-6 and TRBJ2-2; D ambiguous. The length of the CDR3 is 13 residues. Looked up from germline, CDR1 is SGHVS and CDR2 is FNYEAQ. V was clipped by 2 bases and J by 4 bases, with 5 bases between them.